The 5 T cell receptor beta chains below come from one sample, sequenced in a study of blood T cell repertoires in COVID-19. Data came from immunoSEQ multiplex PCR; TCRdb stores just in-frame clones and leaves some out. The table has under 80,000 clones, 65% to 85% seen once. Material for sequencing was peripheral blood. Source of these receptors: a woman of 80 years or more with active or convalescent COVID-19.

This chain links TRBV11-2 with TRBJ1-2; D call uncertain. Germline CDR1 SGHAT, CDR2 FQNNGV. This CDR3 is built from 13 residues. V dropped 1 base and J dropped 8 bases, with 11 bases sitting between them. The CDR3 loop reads CASSLGLHGGYTF. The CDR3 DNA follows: TGTGCCAGCAGCTTAGGACTACATGGGGGCTACACCTTC.

The DNA for the CDR3 is TGTGCCAGTAGTTCAAGGGGGACAGGGGGCTCTAATGAAAAACTGTTTTTT. As protein: CASSSRGTGGSNEKLFF. V and J are TRBV19 and TRBJ1-4, with TRBD1 matching 12 bases. CDR1 LNHDA and CDR2 SQIVND come from the germline V gene (reference sequence). The CDR3 consists of 17 residues. After removal of 5 bases from V and 3 bases from J, the junction contained 7 bases not matched to a gene.

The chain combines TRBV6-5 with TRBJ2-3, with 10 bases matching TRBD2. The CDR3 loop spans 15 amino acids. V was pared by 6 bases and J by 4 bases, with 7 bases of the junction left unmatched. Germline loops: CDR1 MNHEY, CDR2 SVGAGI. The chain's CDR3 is CASRSGTSDSDTQYF. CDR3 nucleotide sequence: TGTGCCAGCAGGTCCGGGACTAGCGACTCAGATACGCAGTATTTT.

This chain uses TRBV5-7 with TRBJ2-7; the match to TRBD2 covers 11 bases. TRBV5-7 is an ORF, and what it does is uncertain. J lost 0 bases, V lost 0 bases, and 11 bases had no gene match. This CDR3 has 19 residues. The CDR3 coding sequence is TGTGCCAGCAGCTTGGCCGAATTAATAGCGGGAGGGAACTCCTACGAGCAGTACTTC. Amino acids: CASSLAELIAGGNSYEQYF.

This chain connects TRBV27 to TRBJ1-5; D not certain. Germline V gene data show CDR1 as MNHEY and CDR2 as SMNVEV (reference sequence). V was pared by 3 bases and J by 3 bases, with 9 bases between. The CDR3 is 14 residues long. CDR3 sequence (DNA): TGTGCCAGCAGTTTTTCAGGTTCCAATCAGCCCCAGCATTTT. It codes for CASSFSGSNQPQHF.